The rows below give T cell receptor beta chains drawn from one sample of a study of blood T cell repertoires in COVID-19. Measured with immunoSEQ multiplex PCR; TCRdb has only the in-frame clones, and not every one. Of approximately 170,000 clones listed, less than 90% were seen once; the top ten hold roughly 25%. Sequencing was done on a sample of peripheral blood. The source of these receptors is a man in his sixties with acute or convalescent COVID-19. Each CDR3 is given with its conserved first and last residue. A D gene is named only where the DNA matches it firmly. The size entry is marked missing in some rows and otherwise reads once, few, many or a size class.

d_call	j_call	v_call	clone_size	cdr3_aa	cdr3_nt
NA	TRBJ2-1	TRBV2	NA	CASSESSQEQFF	TGTGCCAGCAGTGAATCATCCCAAGAGCAGTTCTTC
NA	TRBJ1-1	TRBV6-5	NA	CASRRQRQATEAFF	TGTGCCAGCAGGAGACAGAGGCAAGCTACTGAAGCTTTCTTT
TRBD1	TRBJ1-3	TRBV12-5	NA	CASGLTRTGGSGNTIYF	TGTGCTAGTGGTTTGACTAGGACAGGGGGTTCTGGAAACACCATATATTTT
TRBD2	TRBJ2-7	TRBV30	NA	CAWSGTSSSYEQYF	TGTGCCTGGAGTGGGACTAGCAGTTCCTACGAGCAGTACTTC
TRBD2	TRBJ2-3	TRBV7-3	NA	CASSSTGTSGGGTDTQYF	TGTGCCAGCAGCTCGACCGGGACTAGCGGGGGAGGCACAGATACGCAGTATTTT
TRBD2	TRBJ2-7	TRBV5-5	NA	CASSLGLAGVDEQYF	TGTGCCAGCAGCTTAGGACTAGCGGGAGTCGACGAGCAGTACTTC
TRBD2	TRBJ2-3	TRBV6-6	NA	CASSYQSTSDTQYF	TGTGCCAGCAGTTACCAATCGACTAGCGATACGCAGTATTTT
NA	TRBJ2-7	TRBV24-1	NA	CATSDPSGVEQYF	TGTGCCACCAGTGATCCTTCAGGGGTCGAGCAGTACTTC
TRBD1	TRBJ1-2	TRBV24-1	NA	CATSEGGWNYGYTF	TGTGCCACCAGTGAAGGGGGCTGGAACTATGGCTACACCTTC
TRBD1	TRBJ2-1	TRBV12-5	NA	CASGLVQGEQFF	TGTGCTAGTGGTTTGGTACAGGGGGAGCAGTTCTTC
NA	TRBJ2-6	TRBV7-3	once	CASSLPRGGSGANVLTF	TGTGCCAGCAGCTTACCCCGAGGAGGGTCTGGGGCCAACGTCCTGACTTTC
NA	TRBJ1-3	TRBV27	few	CASSFGNTIYF	TGTGCCAGCAGTTTCGGGAACACCATATATTTT
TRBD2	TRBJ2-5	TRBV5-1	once	CASSPLVGGAGETQYF	TGCGCCAGCAGCCCCCTCGTCGGGGGGGCAGGCGAGACCCAGTACTTC
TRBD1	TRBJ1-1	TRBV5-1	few	CASREFTGGGTEAFF	TGCGCCAGCAGAGAGTTTACAGGGGGCGGAACTGAAGCTTTCTTT
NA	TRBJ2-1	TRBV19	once	CASSIVQDGAQFF	TGTGCCAGTAGTATAGTACAGGACGGCGCACAGTTCTTC
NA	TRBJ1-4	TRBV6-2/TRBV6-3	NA	CASSHDSFNEKLFF	TGTGCCAGCAGTCATGACAGTTTTAATGAAAAACTGTTTTTT
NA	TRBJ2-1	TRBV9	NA	CASSVGSTYNEQFF	TGTGCCAGCAGCGTAGGGTCTACCTACAATGAGCAGTTCTTC
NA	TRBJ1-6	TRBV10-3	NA	CAISESGTRDNSPLHF	TGTGCCATCAGTGAGTCCGGGACAAGAGATAATTCACCCCTCCACTTT
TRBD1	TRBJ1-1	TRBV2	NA	CASTFGTGGASTEAFF	TGTGCCAGCACTTTTGGGACAGGGGGCGCGAGCACTGAAGCTTTCTTT
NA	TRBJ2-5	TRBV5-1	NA	CASSSHYTGKGETQYF	TGCGCCAGCAGCTCACACTATACCGGCAAAGGAGAGACCCAGTACTTC
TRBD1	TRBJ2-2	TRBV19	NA	CASSISGQGFTGELFF	TGTGCCAGTAGTATATCGGGACAGGGATTCACCGGGGAGCTGTTTTTT
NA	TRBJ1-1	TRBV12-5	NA	CASRMNTEAFF	TGTGCTAGTCGTATGAACACTGAAGCTTTCTTT
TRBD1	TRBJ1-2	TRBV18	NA	CASSPAQGMNYGYTF	TGTGCCAGCTCACCAGCACAGGGGATGAACTATGGCTACACCTTC
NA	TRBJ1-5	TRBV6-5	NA	CASRAGIISNQPQHF	TGTGCCAGCAGAGCAGGTATCATTAGCAATCAGCCCCAGCATTTT
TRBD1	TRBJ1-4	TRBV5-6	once	CASSLERGLGEKLFF	TGTGCCAGCAGCTTGGAGAGGGGGCTAGGTGAAAAACTGTTTTTT
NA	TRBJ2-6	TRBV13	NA	CASSPEGSGANVLTF	TGTGCCAGCAGCCCGGAGGGGTCAGGGGCCAACGTCCTGACTTTC
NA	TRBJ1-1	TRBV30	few	CAWSLRQNTEAFF	TGTGCCTGGAGTCTCAGACAGAACACTGAAGCTTTCTTT
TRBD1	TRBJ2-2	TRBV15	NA	CATSRPGTVNTGELFF	TGTGCCACCAGCAGACCCGGGACAGTGAACACCGGGGAGCTGTTTTTT
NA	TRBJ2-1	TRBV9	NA	CASSVLDSFNEQFF	TGTGCCAGCAGCGTATTGGACAGCTTCAATGAGCAGTTCTTC
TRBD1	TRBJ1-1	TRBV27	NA	CASSSTGGAFF	TGTGCCAGCAGTTCAACAGGGGGAGCTTTCTTT
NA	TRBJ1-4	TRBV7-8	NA	CASSAWAATNEKLFF	TGTGCCAGCAGCGCCTGGGCAGCAACTAATGAAAAACTGTTTTTT